The entry below gives a single T cell receptor beta chain sequence along with its context. This CDR3 comprises 18 residues. V shed 0 bases, J shed 6 bases, and the junction held 10 bases outside the gene matches. The germline CDR1 and CDR2 sequences are LGHDT and YNNKEL (reference sequence). Seattle's enrolled individuals joined amid active infection and were then monitored longitudinally. The sample is drawn from a study of blood T cell repertoires in COVID-19. Across the study: COVID-19 samples collected from the United States, Italy and Spain covered acute and convalescent phases. PBMCs, B-cell-depleted T cells, or T cells provided the cDNA or gDNA that made up the material.

Study processing details: Researchers report that nucleated cell counts were estimated from reference gene primer amplification. Sequenced by immunoSEQ multiplex PCR; TCRdb stores in-frame clones only, minus some. The V and J calls and clone size come from that table; D and trimming were worked out from the DNA. The table shows more than 300,000 clones, with more than 75% occurring only once. The rearrangement uses TRBV3-1 (or the pseudogene TRBV3-2) and TRBJ2-1; 11 bases match TRBD2. This sequence was found in a woman between 25 and 40 years old with COVID-19, enrolled during active disease. The sequenced material came from peripheral blood. Written as DNA, the CDR3 is TGTGCCAGCAGCCAAGAGGGGACTAGCGGTCCCCGGGGCAATGAGCAGTTCTTC. Its protein is CASSQEGTSGPRGNEQFF.